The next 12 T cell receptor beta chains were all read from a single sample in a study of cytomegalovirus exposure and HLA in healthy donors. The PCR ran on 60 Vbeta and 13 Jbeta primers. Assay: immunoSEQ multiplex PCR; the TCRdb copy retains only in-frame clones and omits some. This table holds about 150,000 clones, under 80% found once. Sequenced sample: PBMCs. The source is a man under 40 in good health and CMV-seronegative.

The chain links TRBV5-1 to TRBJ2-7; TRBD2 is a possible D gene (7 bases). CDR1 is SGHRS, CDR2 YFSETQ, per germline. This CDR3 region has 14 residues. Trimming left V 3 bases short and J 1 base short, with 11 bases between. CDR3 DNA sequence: TGCGCCAGCAGCTGGGGGGGGGCTTCCTACGAGCAGTACTTC. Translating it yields CASSWGGASYEQYF.

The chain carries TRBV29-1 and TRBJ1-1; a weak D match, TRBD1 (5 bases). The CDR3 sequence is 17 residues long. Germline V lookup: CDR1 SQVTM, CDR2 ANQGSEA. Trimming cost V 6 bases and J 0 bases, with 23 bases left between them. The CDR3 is CSVAGGVPPFMNTEAFF. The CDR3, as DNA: TGCAGCGTGGCGGGAGGGGTTCCACCCTTTATGAACACTGAAGCTTTCTTT.

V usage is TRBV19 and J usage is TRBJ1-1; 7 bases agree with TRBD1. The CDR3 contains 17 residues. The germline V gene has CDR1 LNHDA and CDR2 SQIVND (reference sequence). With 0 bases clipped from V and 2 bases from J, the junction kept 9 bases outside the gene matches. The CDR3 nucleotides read TGTGCCAGTAGTATAGATCTGACAGGGATGTTTAACACTGAAGCTTTCTTT. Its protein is CASSIDLTGMFNTEAFF.

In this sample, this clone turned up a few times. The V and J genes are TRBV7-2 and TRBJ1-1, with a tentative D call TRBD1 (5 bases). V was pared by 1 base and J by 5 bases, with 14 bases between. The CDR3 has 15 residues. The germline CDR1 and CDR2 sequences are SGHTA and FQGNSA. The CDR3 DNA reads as TGTGCCAGCAGCTTAGAGTTCAGGGCGGGGACTGAAGCTTTCTTT. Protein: CASSLEFRAGTEAFF.

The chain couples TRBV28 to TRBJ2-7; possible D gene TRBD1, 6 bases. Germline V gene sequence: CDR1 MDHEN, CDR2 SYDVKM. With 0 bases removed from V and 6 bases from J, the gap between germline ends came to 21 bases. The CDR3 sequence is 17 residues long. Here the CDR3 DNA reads TGTGCCAGCAGTTTATGGGGGGCTTCGCCGGAAAACGCCGAGCAGTACTTC. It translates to CASSLWGASPENAEQYF.

CDR3 loop: CASSIGGYNQPQHF. The CDR3, as DNA: TGTGCCAGTAGCATCGGCGGTTACAATCAGCCCCAGCATTTT. The chain carries TRBV19 and TRBJ1-5; D unresolved. This CDR3 region has 14 residues. The germline CDR1 and CDR2 sequences are LNHDA and SQIVND (reference sequence). V lost 6 bases and J lost 3, with 12 bases in between.

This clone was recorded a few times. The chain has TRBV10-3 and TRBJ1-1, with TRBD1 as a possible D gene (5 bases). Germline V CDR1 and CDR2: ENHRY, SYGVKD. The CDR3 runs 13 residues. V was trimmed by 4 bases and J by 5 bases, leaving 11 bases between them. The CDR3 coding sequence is TGTGCCATCAGTGCGGACATACAGACTGAAGCTTTCTTT. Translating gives CAISADIQTEAFF.

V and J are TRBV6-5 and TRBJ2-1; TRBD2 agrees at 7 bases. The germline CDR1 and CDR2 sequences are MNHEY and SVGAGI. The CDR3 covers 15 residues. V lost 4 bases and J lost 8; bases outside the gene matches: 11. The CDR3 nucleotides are TGTGCCAGCAGTTCCCCCCTAGCGGACCTTGATGAGCAGTTCTTC. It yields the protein CASSSPLADLDEQFF.

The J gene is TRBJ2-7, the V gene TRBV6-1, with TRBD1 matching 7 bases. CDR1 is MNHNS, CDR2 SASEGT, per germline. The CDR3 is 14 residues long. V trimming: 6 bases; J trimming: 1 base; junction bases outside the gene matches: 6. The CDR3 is CASSLTGFSYEQYF. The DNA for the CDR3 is TGTGCCAGCAGCCTGACAGGGTTTTCCTACGAGCAGTACTTC.

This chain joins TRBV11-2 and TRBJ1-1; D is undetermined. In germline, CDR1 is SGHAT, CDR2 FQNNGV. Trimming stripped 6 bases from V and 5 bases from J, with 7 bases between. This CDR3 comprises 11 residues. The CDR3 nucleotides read TGTGCCAGCAGTCCCCAGACTGAAGCTTTCTTT. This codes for CASSPQTEAFF.

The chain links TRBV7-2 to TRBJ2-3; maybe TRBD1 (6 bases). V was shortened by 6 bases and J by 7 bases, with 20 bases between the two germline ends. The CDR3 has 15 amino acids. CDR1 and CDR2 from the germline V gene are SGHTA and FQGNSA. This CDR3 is CASREQGSHLNTQYF. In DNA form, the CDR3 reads TGTGCCAGCAGGGAACAGGGCTCCCATCTTAATACGCAGTATTTT.

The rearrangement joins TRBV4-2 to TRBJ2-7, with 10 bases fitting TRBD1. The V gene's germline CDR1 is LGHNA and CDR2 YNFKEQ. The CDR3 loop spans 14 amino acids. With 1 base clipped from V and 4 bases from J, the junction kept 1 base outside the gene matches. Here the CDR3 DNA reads TGTGCCAGCAGCCAAGGACAGGGGGCGTACGAGCAGTACTTC. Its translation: CASSQGQGAYEQYF.